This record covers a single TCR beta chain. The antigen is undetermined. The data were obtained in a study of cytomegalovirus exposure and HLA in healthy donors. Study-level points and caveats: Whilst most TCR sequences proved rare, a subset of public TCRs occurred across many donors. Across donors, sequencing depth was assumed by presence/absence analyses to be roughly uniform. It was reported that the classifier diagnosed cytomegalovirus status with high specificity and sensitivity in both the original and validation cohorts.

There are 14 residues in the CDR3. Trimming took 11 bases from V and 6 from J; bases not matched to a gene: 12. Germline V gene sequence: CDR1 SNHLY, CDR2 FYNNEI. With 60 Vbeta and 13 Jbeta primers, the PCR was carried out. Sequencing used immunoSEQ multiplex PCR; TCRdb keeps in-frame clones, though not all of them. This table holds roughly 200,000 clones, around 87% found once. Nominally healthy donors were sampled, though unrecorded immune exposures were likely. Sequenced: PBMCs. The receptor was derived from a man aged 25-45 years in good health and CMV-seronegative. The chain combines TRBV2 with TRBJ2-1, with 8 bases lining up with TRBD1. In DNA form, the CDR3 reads TGTGCCCGAAGGGACGGACAGGGCTTCAATGAGCAGTTCTTC. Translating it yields CARRDGQGFNEQFF.